Reported below is one TCR beta chain. Researchers took blood at baseline, on cycle 4 day 1, and on cycle 7 day 1. The data stem from a study of OX40 agonist ivuxolimab in advanced cancers. Trimming removed 0 bases from V and 0 bases from J; junction bases left unmatched: 3. The CDR3 length is 16 residues. The germline CDR1 and CDR2 sequences are LGHNA and YSLEER. Libraries were prepared by immunoSEQ multiplex PCR; TCRdb keeps only in-frame clonotypes and omits some of them. The data contain 15,000 to 20,000 clones, 73% of them singletons. The rearrangement uses TRBV4-3 and TRBJ1-1; 8 bases are a match to TRBD1. The receptor comes from an adult with an advanced solid tumor such as melanoma, head and neck, liver or kidney cancer. The specimen was CD4+ or CD8+ T cells sorted from blood, collected in a trial of the OX40 agonist ivuxolimab. Here the CDR3 DNA reads TGCGCCAGCAGCCAAGAAGACAGGGGACTGAACACTGAAGCTTTCTTT. Its protein is CASSQEDRGLNTEAFF.